One sample yielded the 18 T cell receptor delta chains listed below, sequenced in a study of γδ T cells in repeated Plasmodium falciparum infection. TCRdb used CATT to re-call clones from the multiplex PCR reads. The profile shows over 55,000 delta-chain clones, around 1.7% of them singletons. Vgamma9/Vdelta2+ and Vdelta2-negative gammadelta T cells were flow-sorted from PBMC for bulk sequencing. Sample: gamma-delta T cells from blood. The receptors originated from a pool of human donors (malaria-infected and uninfected, not separated).

This clone has just a few counts. The protein given by TCRdb reflects a much larger clone and differs at residue 5 from this DNA's translation, likely from a read error; the protein shown is the DNA's translation. This chain links TRDV1 with TRDJ3; D call uncertain. Between the trimmed V and J ends, which lost 5 bases and 2 bases, there was a span of 13 bases. The CDR3 consists of 17 residues. CDR1 and CDR2 from the germline V gene are TSWWSYY and QGS. CDR3 sequence: CALGLNHRPWDTRQMFF. The CDR3 nucleotides are TGTGCTCTTGGGTTAAACCACAGGCCCTGGGACACCCGACAGATGTTTTTC.

This clone showed up many times. With a far larger clone one base away, a read error is the likely cause. This sample includes further DNA sequences coding for the same CDR3. The chain couples TRDV1 to TRDJ1; 8 bases align to TRDD3. V gave up 7 bases and J gave up 0 bases; unmatched junction bases: 28. CDR1 TSWWSYY and CDR2 QGS come from the germline V gene. CDR3 length equals 22 residues. The CDR3 loop is CALEAPPSHTGGRQLYTDKLIF. CDR3 coding DNA: TGTGCTCTTGAGGCCCCGCCGTCCCACACTGGGGGCCGACAACTGTACACCGATAAACTCATCTTT.

A remark on this clone: A far larger clone is off by one base, so a read error is likely. Other DNA sequences in the sample encode the same CDR3. This chain connects TRDV3 to TRDJ1; TRDD3 agrees at 9 bases. Germline CDR1 is TVYSNPD and CDR2 is GDNSRS (reference sequence). V shed 5 bases and J 0 bases; nucleotides not matched to a gene: 13. The CDR3 covers 16 residues. CDR3 loop: CAPLSTGDTYTDKLIF. CDR3 coding DNA: TGTGCCCCCTTGTCCACCGGGGATACGTACACCGATAAACTCATCTTT. The complete variable domain, with remaining parts taken from reference TRDV3 and TRDJ1, reads CDKVTQSSPDQTVASGSEVVLLCTYDTVYSNPDLFWYRIRPDYSFQFVFYGDNSRSEGADFTQGRFSVKHILTQKAFHLVISPVRTEDSATYYCAPLSTGDTYTDKLIFGKGTRVTVEP.

To note about this clone: The TCRdb protein comes from a much larger clone and disagrees with this DNA's translation at residue 17, likely due to a read error; the protein given here is derived from the DNA. The chain employs TRDV3 and TRDJ1, with 7 bases matching TRDD3. The CDR3 is made up of 20 amino acids. The V gene's germline CDR1 is TVYSNPD and CDR2 GDNSRS (reference sequence). The CDR3 DNA sequence: TGTGCCCTCCATAAGGGGCCCTATTCGACCTGGGGGGCCTCCACCGATGAACTCATCTTT. Amino acid sequence: CALHKGPYSTWGASTDELIF. The complete variable domain, with remaining parts taken from reference TRDV3 and TRDJ1, reads CDKVTQSSPDQTVASGSEVVLLCTYDTVYSNPDLFWYRIRPDYSFQFVFYGDNSRSEGADFTQGRFSVKHILTQKAFHLVISPVRTEDSATYYCALHKGPYSTWGASTDELIFGKGTRVTVEP.

With respect to this clone: TCRdb attributes to this sequence the protein of a much larger clone, which differs from the DNA translation at residue 9; a read error is likely, and the protein displayed is translated from the DNA. The gene calls are TRDV3 and TRDJ1; the match to TRDD3 covers 10 bases. Here the J gene was assigned by germline matching of the DNA, as TCRdb has none. The CDR3 has 20 residues. Germline loops: CDR1 TVYSNPD, CDR2 GDNSRS (reference sequence). Trimming removed 3 bases from V and 5 bases from J; junction bases left unmatched: 27. The CDR3 reads CAFLSPFPERGIRKADKLIF. In nucleotides, the CDR3 is TGTGCCTTCCTTAGCCCCTTTCCTGAAAGGGGGATACGGAAAGCGGATAAACTCATCTTT.

This clone occurred a few times. TCRdb's protein for this DNA is that of a much larger clone and differs from the translation at residue 5, likely a read error; the protein shown is the DNA translation. The chain is built from TRDV2 and TRDJ1; 8 nucleotides align to TRDD3. Assignment of the J gene here rests on matching the DNA to germline, because TCRdb gives none. This CDR3 has 22 amino acids. After removal of 4 bases from V and 0 bases from J, the junction contained 27 bases not matched to a gene. Looked up from germline, CDR1 is GEAIGNYY and CDR2 is EKD. The CDR3 reads CACEREPIGVFTGGPYTDKLIF. The CDR3 coding sequence is TGTGCCTGTGAAAGGGAACCAATCGGGGTATTTACTGGGGGGCCGTACACCGATAAACTCATCTTT.

This clone was observed many times. This DNA translates differently at residue 4 from the TCRdb protein, which is that of a much larger clone; a read error is likely, and the protein shown is the DNA's own translation. V usage is TRDV1 and J usage is TRDJ2, with a possible D match to TRDD2 (5 bases). With 9 bases removed from V and 4 bases from J, the gap between germline ends came to 18 bases. The CDR3 is 15 residues long. CDR1 is TSWWSYY and CDR2 is QGS in the germline V gene. CDR3 sequence (DNA): TGTGCTCTGGCCTACGAAGGGTTATCGACAGCACAACTCTTCTTT. This translates into CALAYEGLSTAQLFF.

Remarks on this clone: TCRdb attributes to this sequence the protein of a much larger clone, which differs from the DNA translation at residue 9; a read error is likely, and the protein displayed is translated from the DNA. The chain recombines TRDV1 with TRDJ1, with D tentatively TRDD2 (6 bases). No J gene was available from TCRdb, and it was assigned here by a germline match of the DNA. Per the germline V gene, CDR1 is TSWWSYY and CDR2 is QGS. The length of the CDR3 is 23 residues. V gave up 3 bases and J gave up 1 base, with 36 bases separating them. The CDR3 sequence is CALGDPSFPQYPPHFGVTDKLIF. The CDR3 region has the DNA TGTGCTCTTGGGGACCCGTCCTTCCCCCAATACCCTCCTCATTTTGGGGTCACCGATAAACTCATCTTT.

This clone was counted a few times. This DNA's translation and the protein TCRdb lists, from a much larger clone, do not match at residue 9, likely due to a read error; the protein shown is translated from the DNA. This rearrangement joins TRDV2 to TRDJ1; a weak D match, TRDD3 (5 bases). Assignment of the J gene here rests on matching the DNA to germline, because TCRdb gives none. The CDR3 runs to 27 residues. V gave up 1 base and J gave up 0 bases, with 47 bases separating them. Looked up from germline, CDR1 is GEAIGNYY and CDR2 is EKD. This chain's CDR3 is CACDTSLLGMGSQEDPKPTLYTDKLIF. The CDR3 DNA follows: TGTGCCTGTGACACATCTCTCCTGGGAATGGGATCACAGGAGGACCCAAAACCGACTCTCTACACCGATAAACTCATCTTT.

This clone was picked up many times. Other DNA sequences within the sample encode an identical CDR3. The chain links TRDV3 to TRDJ1, with 9 nucleotides matching TRDD2. J was trimmed by 2 bases and V by 1 base; bases with no gene match: 20. The CDR3 runs to 19 residues. Germline assignment: CDR1 TVYSNPD and CDR2 GDNSRS (reference sequence). The CDR3 DNA reads as TGTGCCTTTACTCGGGGGGCCTTCCTACAAGCCGGTGCGACCGATAAACTCATCTTT. The encoded protein is CAFTRGAFLQAGATDKLIF.

This clone has only a few counts. The likely explanation is a read error, given a far larger clone one base away. This specimen includes other DNA sequences encoding the same CDR3. DNA of the CDR3: TGTGCTCTTGAACGAGTCTGGGGGATACAGGCCCGAGGGGCTTACACTGATAAACTCATCTTT. Translating it yields CALERVWGIQARGAYTDKLIF. The chain employs TRDV1 and TRDJ1; 11 bases align to TRDD3. In the absence of a J gene in TCRdb, the DNA was matched to germline to assign it here. Germline CDR1 is TSWWSYY and CDR2 is QGS. The CDR3 sequence is 21 residues long.

A word on this clone: A read error likely explains this, since a far larger clone differs by one base. Other DNA sequences within the sample encode an identical CDR3. The chain combines TRDV2 with TRDJ3, with 13 bases matching TRDD3. TCRdb is silent on the J gene; assignment here came from matching the DNA to germline. The CDR3 length is 21 residues. Germline CDR1 and CDR2: GEAIGNYY and EKD. As DNA, the CDR3 is TGTGCCTGTGACTCCGTACTGGGGGATACGAGGAGCTCCTGGGACACTCGACAGATGTTTTTC. Residues: CACDSVLGDTRSSWDTRQMFF.

This clone was seen at least ten times. This chain uses TRDV1 with TRDJ1; 11 bases align to TRDD3. The J gene is absent in TCRdb and was assigned here via DNA matching to germline. Germline CDR1 and CDR2: TSWWSYY and QGS. With 1 base clipped from V and 0 bases from J, the junction kept 19 bases outside the gene matches. The CDR3 loop spans 22 amino acids. DNA for the CDR3: TGTGCTCTTGGGGAACCTCCTACTCTTTGGTACTGGGGGATAGACTACACCGATAAACTCATCTTT. This codes for CALGEPPTLWYWGIDYTDKLIF.

This clone was detected many times. The protein held in TCRdb is that of a much larger clone and does not match this DNA's translation at residue 14, likely because of a read error; the protein shown is translated from the DNA. The rearrangement links TRDV1 to TRDJ1; D might be TRDD2 (5 bases). The CDR3 loop spans 15 amino acids. The germline V gene has CDR1 TSWWSYY and CDR2 QGS. CDR3 protein: CALGLSPTATVKLTF. In nucleotides, the CDR3 is TGTGCTCTTGGGCTTAGCCCTACCGCCACCGTCAAACTCACCTTT.

This clone was detected a few times. The TCRdb protein comes from a much larger clone and disagrees with this DNA's translation at residue 8, likely due to a read error; the protein given here is derived from the DNA. The CDR3 DNA reads TGTGCTCTTGGGAAGCCCCATCCCTACTGGGGTACTGGGGGATACGGAAACAAGGCAGCACAACTCTTCTTT. Translating it yields CALGKPHPYWGTGGYGNKAAQLFF. V usage is TRDV1 and J usage is TRDJ2; 13 nucleotides agree with TRDD3. V shed 5 bases, J shed 6 bases, and the junction held 30 bases outside the gene matches. This CDR3 has 24 amino acids. CDR1 is TSWWSYY and CDR2 is QGS in the germline V gene.

This clone was seen a handful of times. Translating this DNA gives a protein that differs at residues 3 and 21 from the TCRdb one, which belongs to a much larger clone; a read error is likely, and the protein shown is this translation. The genes are TRDV1 and TRDJ1; 9 nucleotides line up with TRDD3. The CDR3 sequence is 23 residues long. The germline gives CDR1 TSWWSYY, CDR2 QGS. CDR3 residues: CAIGELISLPYNWGKRGVDKPIF. DNA of the CDR3: TGTGCTATTGGGGAACTAATATCCCTACCTTATAACTGGGGGAAAAGGGGTGTTGATAAACCCATCTTT.

As to this clone: TCRdb attributes to this sequence the protein of a much larger clone, which differs from the DNA translation at residue 18; a read error is likely, and the protein displayed is translated from the DNA. The genes are TRDV1 and TRDJ1; 8 bases are a match to TRDD3. The J gene comes from matching the DNA to germline here; TCRdb lacks it. This CDR3 has 22 residues. Germline V CDR1 and CDR2: TSWWSYY, QGS. The CDR3 here is CALGVNPPSDDQCGIRTNKLIF. The CDR3 region has the DNA TGTGCTCTTGGTGTAAACCCGCCTTCCGACGACCAATGTGGGATACGCACCAATAAACTCATCTTT.

Worth noting for this clone: The TCRdb record carries a much larger clone's protein, which differs from this DNA's translation at residue 3; a read error is the likely cause, and the protein listed here is the DNA translation. The genes are TRDV1 and TRDJ1; a possible D gene is TRDD2 (6 bases). Germline CDR1 reads TSWWSYY; CDR2 reads QGS. The CDR3 sequence is 19 residues long. The CDR3 region is CAFGVAFRIVLARTDKLIF. The CDR3 DNA is TGTGCTTTTGGGGTCGCCTTCCGAATCGTACTGGCCCGTACCGATAAACTCATCTTT.